The present TCR beta chain was sequenced within a study of spatial heterogeneity in lung cancer. Time point here: sample taken at primary tumor resection. No cells were sorted before sequencing. The whole RNA sequenced was extracted from tumor, nontumor lung or frozen PBMC. Every TCR cDNA molecule carried a tag that served as a unique molecular identifier. MiXCR, run by TCRdb on the 5' RACE reads, gives a single entry per CDR3 protein. Of roughly 48,000 distinct CDR3 sequences in the sample, roughly 5.2% are singletons; the top ten hold over 8.5%. Germline CDR1 DFQATT, CDR2 SNEGSKA (reference sequence). The V gene lost 6 bases and the J gene lost 0 bases, with 15 bases spanning the gap. The CDR3 has 15 residues. This clonotype was found many times.

V and J are TRBV20-1 and TRBJ1-5; D not resolved. The clonotype comes from a male donor with early-stage non-small cell lung cancer. This specimen consisted of PBMCs, obtained at surgery. The CDR3 bases are TGCAGTGCCTCGGGCCCAAAACATAGCAATCAGCCCCAGCATTTT. Its translation: CSASGPKHSNQPQHF.